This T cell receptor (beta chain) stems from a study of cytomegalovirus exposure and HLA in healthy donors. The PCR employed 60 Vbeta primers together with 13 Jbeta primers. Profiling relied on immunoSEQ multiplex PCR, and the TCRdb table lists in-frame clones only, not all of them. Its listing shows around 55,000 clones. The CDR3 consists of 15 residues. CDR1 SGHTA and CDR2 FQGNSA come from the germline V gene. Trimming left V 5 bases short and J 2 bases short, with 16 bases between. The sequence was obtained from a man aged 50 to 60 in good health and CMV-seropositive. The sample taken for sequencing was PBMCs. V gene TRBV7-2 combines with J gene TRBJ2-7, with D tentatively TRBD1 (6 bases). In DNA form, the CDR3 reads TGTGCCAGCAGCAACAGGGTGAGGGCAGCCTACGAGCAGTACTTC. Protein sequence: CASSNRVRAAYEQYF.